The present T cell receptor beta chain was sequenced within a study of blood T cell repertoires in COVID-19. The protocol was immunoSEQ multiplex PCR, while the TCRdb copy is restricted to in-frame clones and leaves out a portion. Of 200,000 to 250,000 clones listed, approximately 90% were seen once; the top ten hold around 6%. This CDR3 region has 16 residues. V lost 4 bases and J lost 2; bases outside the gene matches: 8. Per germline, CDR1 MNHEY and CDR2 SMNVEV (reference sequence). Enrollees, about 18 to 89 years old, lived in 24 US areas. The V call is TRBV27, the J call TRBJ2-3, with 8 bases that match TRBD2. This receptor was identified in a woman in her 30s with acute COVID-19. Sequencing was done on a sample of PBMCs or T cells enriched from blood (not recorded which). The CDR3 DNA is TGTGCCAGCAGTTCGTGGGCGGGGGGCCCCACAGATACGCAGTATTTT. Amino acid sequence: CASSSWAGGPTDTQYF.